This TCR beta chain was found in a study of blood T cell repertoires in COVID-19. Across the whole study: COVID-19 samples, acute and convalescent, were from the United States, Italy and Spain.

Trimming left V 2 bases short and J 0 bases short, with 10 bases between. The CDR3 spans 15 residues. The germline V gene encodes CDR1 LNHDA and CDR2 SQIVND (reference sequence). Clones were sequenced by immunoSEQ multiplex PCR, and TCRdb holds only the in-frame ones, with some missing. The table includes around 200,000 clones, about 90% detected once. The source of this sequence is a man aged 50 to 59 with acute or convalescent COVID-19. The sample was peripheral blood. The chain couples TRBV19 to TRBJ2-5, with a tentative D call TRBD2 (7 bases). CDR3: CASSIRGADQETQYF. The CDR3 region has the DNA TGTGCCAGTAGTATACGGGGGGCCGACCAAGAGACCCAGTACTTC.